This T cell receptor beta chain was recovered during a study of T-cell reconstitution after alpha-beta-depleted transplantation in children. A remark on this clonotype: Its antigen is undetermined.

The CDR3 is 15 amino acids. Germline CDR1 reads SGHDT; CDR2 reads YYEEEE. V lost 7 bases and J 4 bases, leaving 20 bases between the germline ends. Library preparation (for TCRbeta) was performed with unique molecular identifiers. Using its own MiXCR run on the PCR reads, TCRdb lists one record per CDR3 protein. The sample holds some 260,000 distinct CDR3 sequences, 20% to 30% seen once. General study results and limits: Several hundred rapidly expanded clones from non-depleted graft cells reportedly supplied alpha-beta T cells about two months post-transplant.

The clonotype was recovered from a female patient between 2 and 15 years old who had a stem cell transplant for congenital amegakaryocytic thrombocytopenia, so the T cells may come from the graft donor. The V gene is TRBV5-6, the J gene TRBJ1-2, with a tentative D call TRBD1 (6 bases). The sequences come from PBMCs, mostly from graft donor cells, collected 360 days after TCRalphabeta/CD19-depleted stem cell transplant. DNA for the CDR3: TGTGCCAGCCAAGTAACCGGGGGCGGACCCTATGGCTACACCTTC. Protein: CASQVTGGGPYGYTF.